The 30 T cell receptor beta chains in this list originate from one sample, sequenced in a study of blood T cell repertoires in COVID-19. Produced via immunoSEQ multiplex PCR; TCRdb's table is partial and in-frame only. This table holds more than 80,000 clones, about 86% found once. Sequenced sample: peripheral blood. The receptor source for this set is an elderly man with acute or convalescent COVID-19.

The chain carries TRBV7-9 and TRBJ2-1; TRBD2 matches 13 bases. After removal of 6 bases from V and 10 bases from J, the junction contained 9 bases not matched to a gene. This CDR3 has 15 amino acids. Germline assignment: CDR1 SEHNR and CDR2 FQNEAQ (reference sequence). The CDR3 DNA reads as TGTGCCAGCAGTTTGAGACTAGCGGGAGGAACAGAGCAGTTCTTC. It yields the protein CASSLRLAGGTEQFF.

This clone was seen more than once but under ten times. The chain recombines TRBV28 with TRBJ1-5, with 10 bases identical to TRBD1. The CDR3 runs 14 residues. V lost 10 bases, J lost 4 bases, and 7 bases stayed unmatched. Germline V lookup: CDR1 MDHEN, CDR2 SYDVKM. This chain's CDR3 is CATKTGGENQPQHF. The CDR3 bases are TGTGCCACCAAGACAGGGGGCGAGAATCAGCCCCAGCATTTT.

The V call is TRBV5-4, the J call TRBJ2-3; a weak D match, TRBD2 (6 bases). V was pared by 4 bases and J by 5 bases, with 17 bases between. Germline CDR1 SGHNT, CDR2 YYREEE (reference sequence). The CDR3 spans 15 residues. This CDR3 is CASSPVAEEVDTQYF. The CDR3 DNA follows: TGTGCCAGCAGCCCAGTAGCGGAGGAGGTAGATACGCAGTATTTT.

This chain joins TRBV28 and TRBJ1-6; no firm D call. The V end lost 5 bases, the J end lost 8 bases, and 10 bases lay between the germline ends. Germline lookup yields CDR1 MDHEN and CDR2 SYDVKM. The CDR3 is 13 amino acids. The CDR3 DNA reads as TGTGCCAGCAGTCTCCCCGGGGATTCACCCCTCCACTTT. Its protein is CASSLPGDSPLHF.

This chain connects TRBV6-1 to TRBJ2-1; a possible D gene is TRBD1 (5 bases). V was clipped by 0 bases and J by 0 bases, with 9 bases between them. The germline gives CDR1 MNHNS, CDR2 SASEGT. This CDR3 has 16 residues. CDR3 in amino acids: CASSEASQGSYNEQFF. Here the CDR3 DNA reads TGTGCCAGCAGTGAAGCCAGCCAGGGCTCCTACAATGAGCAGTTCTTC.

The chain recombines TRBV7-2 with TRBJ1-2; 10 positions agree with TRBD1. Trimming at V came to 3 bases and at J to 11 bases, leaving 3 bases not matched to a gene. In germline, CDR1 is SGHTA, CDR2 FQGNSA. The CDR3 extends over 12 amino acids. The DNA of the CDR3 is TGTGCCAGCAGCTTTGGGGACAGGGGTTACACCTTC. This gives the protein CASSFGDRGYTF.

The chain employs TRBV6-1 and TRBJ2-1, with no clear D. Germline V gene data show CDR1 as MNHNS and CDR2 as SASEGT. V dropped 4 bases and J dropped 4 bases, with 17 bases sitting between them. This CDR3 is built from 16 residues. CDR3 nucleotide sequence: TGTGCCAGCAGTGCCCCCGTAAGACACCAATACAATGAGCAGTTCTTC. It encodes CASSAPVRHQYNEQFF.

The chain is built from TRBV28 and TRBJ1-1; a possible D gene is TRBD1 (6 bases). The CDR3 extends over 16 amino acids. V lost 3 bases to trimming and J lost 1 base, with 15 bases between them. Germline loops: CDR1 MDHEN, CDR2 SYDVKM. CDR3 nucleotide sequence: TGTGCCAGCAGTTTGAGAGGGGGTCCTACGAACACTGAAGCTTTCTTT. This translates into CASSLRGGPTNTEAFF.

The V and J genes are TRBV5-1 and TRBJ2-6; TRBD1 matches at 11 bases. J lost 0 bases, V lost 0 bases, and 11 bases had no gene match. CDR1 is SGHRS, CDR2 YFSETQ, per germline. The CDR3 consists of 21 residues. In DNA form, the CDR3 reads TGCGCCAGCAGCTTGGATCGGACAGGGGGCCCCCAGAGCTCTGGGGCCAACGTCCTGACTTTC. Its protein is CASSLDRTGGPQSSGANVLTF.

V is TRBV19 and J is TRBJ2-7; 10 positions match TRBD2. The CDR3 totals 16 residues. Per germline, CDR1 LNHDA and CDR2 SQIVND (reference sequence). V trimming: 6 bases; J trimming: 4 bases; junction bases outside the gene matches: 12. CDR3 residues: CASSNDFLAGAYEQYF. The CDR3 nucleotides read TGTGCCAGTAGCAACGACTTTCTAGCGGGAGCGTACGAGCAGTACTTC.

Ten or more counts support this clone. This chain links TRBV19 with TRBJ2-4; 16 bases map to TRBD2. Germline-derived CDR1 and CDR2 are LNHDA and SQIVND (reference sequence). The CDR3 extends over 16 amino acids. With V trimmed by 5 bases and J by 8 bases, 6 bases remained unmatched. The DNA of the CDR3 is TGTGCCAGTAGTCCCACCGGGACTAGCGGGAGGGACATTCAGTACTTC. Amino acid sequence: CASSPTGTSGRDIQYF.

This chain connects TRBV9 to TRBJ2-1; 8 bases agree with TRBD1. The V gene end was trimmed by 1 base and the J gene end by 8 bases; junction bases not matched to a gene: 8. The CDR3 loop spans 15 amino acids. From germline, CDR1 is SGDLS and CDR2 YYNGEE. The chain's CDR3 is CASSVLAGQVYEQFF. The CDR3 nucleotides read TGTGCCAGCAGCGTATTGGCGGGACAGGTGTATGAGCAGTTCTTC.

The DNA for the CDR3 is TGTGCCAGCAGCCAAGAGGGCAGTACCAATGAGCAGTTCTTC. It specifies CASSQEGSTNEQFF. The chain has TRBV4-2 and TRBJ2-1, with D hard to call. Germline CDR1 LGHNA, CDR2 YNFKEQ. The CDR3 loop spans 14 amino acids. V lost 0 bases to trimming and J lost 6 bases, with 9 bases between them.

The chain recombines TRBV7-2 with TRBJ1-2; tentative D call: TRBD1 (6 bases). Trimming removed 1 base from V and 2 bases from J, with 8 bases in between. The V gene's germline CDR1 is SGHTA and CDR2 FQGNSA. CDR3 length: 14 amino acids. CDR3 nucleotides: TGTGCCAGCAGCTTAGGGCAGGGGAACTATGGCTACACCTTC. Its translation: CASSLGQGNYGYTF.

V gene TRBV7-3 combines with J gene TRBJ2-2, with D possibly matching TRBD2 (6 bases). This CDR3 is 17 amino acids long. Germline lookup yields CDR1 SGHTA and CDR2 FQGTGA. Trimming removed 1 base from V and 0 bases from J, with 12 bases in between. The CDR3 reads CASSLKGTVPNTGELFF. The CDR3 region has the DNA TGTGCCAGCAGCTTAAAAGGGACTGTGCCGAACACCGGGGAGCTGTTTTTT.

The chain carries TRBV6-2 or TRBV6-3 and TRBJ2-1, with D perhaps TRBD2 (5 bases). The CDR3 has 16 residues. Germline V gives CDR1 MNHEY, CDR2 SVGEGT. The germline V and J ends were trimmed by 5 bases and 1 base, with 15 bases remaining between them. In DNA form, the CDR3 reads TGTGCCAGCAGTAGCCGTGGGAGCCGGTCCTACAATGAGCAGTTCTTC. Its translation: CASSSRGSRSYNEQFF.

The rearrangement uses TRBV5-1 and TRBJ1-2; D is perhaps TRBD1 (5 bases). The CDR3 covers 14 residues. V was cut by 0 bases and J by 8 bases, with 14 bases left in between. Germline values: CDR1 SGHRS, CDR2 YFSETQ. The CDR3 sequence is CASSLAGTAGGYTF. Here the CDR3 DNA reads TGCGCCAGCAGCTTGGCAGGGACTGCCGGAGGCTACACCTTC.

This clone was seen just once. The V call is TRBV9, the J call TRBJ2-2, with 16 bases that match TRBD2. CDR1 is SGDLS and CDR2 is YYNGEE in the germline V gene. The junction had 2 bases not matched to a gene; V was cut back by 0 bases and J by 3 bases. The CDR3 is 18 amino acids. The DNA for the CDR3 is TGTGCCAGCAGCGTAGTGGGACTAGCGGGAGGGGACACCGGGGAGCTGTTTTTT. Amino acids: CASSVVGLAGGDTGELFF. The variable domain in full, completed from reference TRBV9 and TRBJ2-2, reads DSGVTQTPKHLITATGQRVTLRCSPRSGDLSVYWYQQSLDQGLQFLIQYYNGEERAKGNILERFSAQQFPDLHSELNLSSLELGDSALYFCASSVVGLAGGDTGELFFGEGSRLTVL.

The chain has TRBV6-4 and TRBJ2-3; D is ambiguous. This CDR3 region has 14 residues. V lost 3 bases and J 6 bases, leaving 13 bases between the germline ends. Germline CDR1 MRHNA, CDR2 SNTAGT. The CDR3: CASSDNAASDTQYF. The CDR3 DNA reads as TGTGCCAGCAGTGATAATGCGGCCTCCGATACGCAGTATTTT.

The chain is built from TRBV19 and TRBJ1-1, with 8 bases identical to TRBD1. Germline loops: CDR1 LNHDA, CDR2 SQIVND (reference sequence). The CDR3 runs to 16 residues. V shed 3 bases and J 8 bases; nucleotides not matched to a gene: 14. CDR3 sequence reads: CASSMGQGAGRREAFF. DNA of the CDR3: TGTGCCAGTAGTATGGGGCAGGGGGCCGGTCGGAGGGAAGCTTTCTTT.

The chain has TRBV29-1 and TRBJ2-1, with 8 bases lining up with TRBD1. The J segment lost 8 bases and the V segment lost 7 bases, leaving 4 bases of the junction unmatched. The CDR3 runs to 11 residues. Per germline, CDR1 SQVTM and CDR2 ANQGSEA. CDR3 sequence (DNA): TGCAGCGGGGGACAGGCGGATGAGCAGTTCTTC. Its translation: CSGGQADEQFF.

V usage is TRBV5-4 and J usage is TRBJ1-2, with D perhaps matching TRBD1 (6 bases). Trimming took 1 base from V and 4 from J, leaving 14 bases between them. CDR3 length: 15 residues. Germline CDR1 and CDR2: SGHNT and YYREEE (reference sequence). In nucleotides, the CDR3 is TGTGCCAGCAGCTTGTGGGCACAGGGATCCTATGGCTACACCTTC. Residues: CASSLWAQGSYGYTF.

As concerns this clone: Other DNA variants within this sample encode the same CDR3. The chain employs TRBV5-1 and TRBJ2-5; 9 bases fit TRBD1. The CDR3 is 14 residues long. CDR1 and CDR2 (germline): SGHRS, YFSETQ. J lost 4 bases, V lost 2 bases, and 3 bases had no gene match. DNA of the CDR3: TGCGCCAGCAGCTTTGGACAGGGGCGAGAGACCCAGTACTTC. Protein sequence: CASSFGQGRETQYF.

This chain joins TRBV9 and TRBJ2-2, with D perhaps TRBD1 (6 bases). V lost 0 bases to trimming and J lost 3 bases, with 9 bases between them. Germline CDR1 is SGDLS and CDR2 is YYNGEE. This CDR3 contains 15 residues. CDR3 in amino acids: CASSVDGTYTGELFF. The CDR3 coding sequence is TGTGCCAGCAGCGTAGACGGGACATACACCGGGGAGCTGTTTTTT.

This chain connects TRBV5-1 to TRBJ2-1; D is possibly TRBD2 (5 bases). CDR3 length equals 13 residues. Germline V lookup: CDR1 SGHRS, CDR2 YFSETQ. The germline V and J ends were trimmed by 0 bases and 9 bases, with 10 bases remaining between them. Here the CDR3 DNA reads TGCGCCAGCAGCTTGGCCGGGGAAGGTGAGCAGTTCTTC. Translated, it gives CASSLAGEGEQFF. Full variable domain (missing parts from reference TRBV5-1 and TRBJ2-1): KAGVTQTPRYLIKTRGQQVTLSCSPISGHRSVSWYQQTPGQGLQFLFEYFSETQRNKGNFPGRFSGRQFSNSRSEMNVSTLELGDSALYLCASSLAGEGEQFFGPGTRLTVL.

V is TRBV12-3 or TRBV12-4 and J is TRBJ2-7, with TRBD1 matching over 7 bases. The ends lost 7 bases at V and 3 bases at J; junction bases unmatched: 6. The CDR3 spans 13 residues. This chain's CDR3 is CASTRQGVYEQYF. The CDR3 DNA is TGTGCCAGCACTCGACAGGGAGTCTACGAGCAGTACTTC.

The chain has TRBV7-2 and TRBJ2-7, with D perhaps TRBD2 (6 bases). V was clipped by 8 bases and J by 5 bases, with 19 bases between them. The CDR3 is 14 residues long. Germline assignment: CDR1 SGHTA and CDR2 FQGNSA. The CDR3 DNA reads TGTGCCAGCGGAAGAAGCGGGTCGGGCGACGAGCAGTACTTC. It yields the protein CASGRSGSGDEQYF. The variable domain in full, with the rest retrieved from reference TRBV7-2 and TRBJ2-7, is GAGVSQSPSNKVTEKGKDVELRCDPISGHTALYWYRQSLGQGLEFLIYFQGNSAPDKSGLPSDRFSAERTGGSVSTLTIQRTQQEDSAVYLCASGRSGSGDEQYFGPGTRLTVT.

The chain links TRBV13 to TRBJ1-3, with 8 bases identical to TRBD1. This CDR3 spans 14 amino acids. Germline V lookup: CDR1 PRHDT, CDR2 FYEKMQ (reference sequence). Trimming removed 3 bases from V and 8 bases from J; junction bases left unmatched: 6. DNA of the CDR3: TGTGCCAGCAGCTTTAGCAGGGGGCTAGACACCATATATTTT. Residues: CASSFSRGLDTIYF. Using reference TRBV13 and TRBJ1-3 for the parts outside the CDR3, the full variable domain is AAGVIQSPRHLIKEKRETATLKCYPIPRHDTVYWYQQGPGQDPQFLISFYEKMQSDKGSIPDRFSAQQFSDYHSELNMSSLELGDSALYFCASSFSRGLDTIYFGEGSWLTVV.

The CDR3 sequence is CASTIDRGRYEQYF. CDR3 nucleotide sequence: TGTGCCAGCACCATAGACAGGGGCCGTTACGAGCAGTACTTC. The chain combines TRBV28 with TRBJ2-7, with 8 bases that match TRBD1. Germline V lookup: CDR1 MDHEN, CDR2 SYDVKM. The trim removed 7 bases at V and 4 bases at J, leaving 9 bases unmatched. The CDR3 extends over 14 amino acids.

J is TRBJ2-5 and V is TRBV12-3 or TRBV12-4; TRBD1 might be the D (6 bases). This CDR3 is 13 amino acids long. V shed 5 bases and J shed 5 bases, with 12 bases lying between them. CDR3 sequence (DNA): TGTGCCAGCAGTACCAGGGGCGCGGAGACCCAGTACTTC. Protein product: CASSTRGAETQYF.